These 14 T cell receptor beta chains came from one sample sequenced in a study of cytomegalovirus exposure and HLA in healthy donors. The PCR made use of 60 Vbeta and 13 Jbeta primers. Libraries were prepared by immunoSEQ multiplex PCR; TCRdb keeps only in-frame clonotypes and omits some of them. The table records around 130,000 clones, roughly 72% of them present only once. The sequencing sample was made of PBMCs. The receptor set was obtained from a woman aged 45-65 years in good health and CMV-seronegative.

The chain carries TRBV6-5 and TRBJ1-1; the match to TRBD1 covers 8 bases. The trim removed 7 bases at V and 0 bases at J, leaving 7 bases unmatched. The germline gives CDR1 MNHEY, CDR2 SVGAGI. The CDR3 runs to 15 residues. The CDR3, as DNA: TGTGCCAGCATGGGGACAGGTCTCTTGAACACTGAAGCTTTCTTT. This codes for CASMGTGLLNTEAFF.

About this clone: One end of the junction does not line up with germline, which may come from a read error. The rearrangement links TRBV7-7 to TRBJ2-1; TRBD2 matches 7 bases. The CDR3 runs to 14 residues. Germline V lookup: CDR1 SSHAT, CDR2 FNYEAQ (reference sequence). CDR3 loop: CASSQRETYNEQFF. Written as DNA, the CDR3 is TGTGCTAGCAGCCAGCGGGAAACCTACAATGAGCAGTTCTTC.

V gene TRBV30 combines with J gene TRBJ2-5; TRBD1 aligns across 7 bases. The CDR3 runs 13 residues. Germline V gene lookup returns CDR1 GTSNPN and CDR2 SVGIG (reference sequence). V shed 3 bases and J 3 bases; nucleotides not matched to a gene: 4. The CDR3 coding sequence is TGTGCCTGGAGATGGGGGACAGAAGAGACCCAGTACTTC. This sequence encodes CAWRWGTEETQYF. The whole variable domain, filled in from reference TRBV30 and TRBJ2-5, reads SQTIHQWPATLVQPVGSPLSLECTVEGTSNPNLYWYRQAAGRGLQLLFYSVGIGQISSEVPQNLSASRPQDRQFILSSKKLLLSDSGFYLCAWRWGTEETQYFGPGTRLLVL.

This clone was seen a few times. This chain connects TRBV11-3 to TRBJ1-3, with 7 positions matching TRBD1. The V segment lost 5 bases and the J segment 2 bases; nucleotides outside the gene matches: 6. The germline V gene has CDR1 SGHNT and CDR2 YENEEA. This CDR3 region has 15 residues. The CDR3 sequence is CASSPTGIAGNTIYF. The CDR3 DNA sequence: TGTGCCAGCAGCCCGACAGGGATTGCTGGAAACACCATATATTTT.

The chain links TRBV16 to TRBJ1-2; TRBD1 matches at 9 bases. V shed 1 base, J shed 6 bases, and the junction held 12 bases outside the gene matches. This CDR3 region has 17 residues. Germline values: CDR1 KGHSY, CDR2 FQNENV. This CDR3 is CASSQFRGTGKRNGYTF. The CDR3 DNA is TGTGCCAGCAGCCAATTCCGAGGGACAGGGAAAAGGAATGGCTACACCTTC.

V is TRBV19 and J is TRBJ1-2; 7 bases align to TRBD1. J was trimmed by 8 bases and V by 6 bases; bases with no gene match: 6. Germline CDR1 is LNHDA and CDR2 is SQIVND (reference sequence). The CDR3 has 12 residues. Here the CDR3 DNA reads TGTGCCAGTAGCGACAGGGTGAGAGGCTACACCTTC. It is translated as CASSDRVRGYTF.

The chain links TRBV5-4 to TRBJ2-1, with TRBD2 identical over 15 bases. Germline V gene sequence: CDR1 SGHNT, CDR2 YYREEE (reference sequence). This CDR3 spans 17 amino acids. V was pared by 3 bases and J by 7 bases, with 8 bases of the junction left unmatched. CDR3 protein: CASSSRTSGRGFNEQFF. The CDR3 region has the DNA TGTGCCAGCAGCTCCCGGACTAGCGGGAGGGGGTTTAATGAGCAGTTCTTC. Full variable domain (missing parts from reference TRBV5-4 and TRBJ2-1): ETGVTQSPTHLIKTRGQQVTLRCSSQSGHNTVSWYQQALGQGPQFIFQYYREEENGRGNFPPRFSGLQFPNYSSELNVNALELDDSALYLCASSSRTSGRGFNEQFFGPGTRLTVL.

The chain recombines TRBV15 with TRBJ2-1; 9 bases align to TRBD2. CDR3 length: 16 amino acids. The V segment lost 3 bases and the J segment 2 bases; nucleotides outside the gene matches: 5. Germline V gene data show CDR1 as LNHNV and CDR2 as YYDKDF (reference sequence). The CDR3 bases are TGTGCCACCAGCAGTCGAGCGGGAGGACCCTACAATGAGCAGTTCTTC. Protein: CATSSRAGGPYNEQFF.

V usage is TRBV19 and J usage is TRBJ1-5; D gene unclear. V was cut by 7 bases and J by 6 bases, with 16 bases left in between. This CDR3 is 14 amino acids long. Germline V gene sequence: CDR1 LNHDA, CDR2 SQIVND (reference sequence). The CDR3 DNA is TGTGCCAGTACCTCCGGGGTCCCAGGTCAGCCCCAGCATTTT. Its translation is CASTSGVPGQPQHF.

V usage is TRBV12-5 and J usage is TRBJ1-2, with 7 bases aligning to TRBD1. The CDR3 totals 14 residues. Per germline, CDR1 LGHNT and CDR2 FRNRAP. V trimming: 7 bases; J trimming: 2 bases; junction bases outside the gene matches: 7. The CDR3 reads CASAAGGKNYGYTF. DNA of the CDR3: TGTGCTAGTGCCGCAGGGGGGAAGAACTATGGCTACACCTTC.

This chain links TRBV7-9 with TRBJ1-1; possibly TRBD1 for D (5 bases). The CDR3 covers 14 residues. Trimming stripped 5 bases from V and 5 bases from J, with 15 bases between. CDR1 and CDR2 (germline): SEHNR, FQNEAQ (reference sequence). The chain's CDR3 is CASSPSGGGTEAFF. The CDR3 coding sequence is TGTGCCAGCAGCCCTAGTGGGGGGGGGACTGAAGCTTTCTTT.

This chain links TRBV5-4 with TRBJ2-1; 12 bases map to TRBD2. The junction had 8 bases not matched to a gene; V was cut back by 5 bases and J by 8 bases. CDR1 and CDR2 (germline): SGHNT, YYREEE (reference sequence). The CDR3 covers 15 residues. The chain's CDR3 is CASRRTSGTWDEQFF. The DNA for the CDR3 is TGTGCCAGCAGGCGGACTAGCGGGACCTGGGATGAGCAGTTCTTC.

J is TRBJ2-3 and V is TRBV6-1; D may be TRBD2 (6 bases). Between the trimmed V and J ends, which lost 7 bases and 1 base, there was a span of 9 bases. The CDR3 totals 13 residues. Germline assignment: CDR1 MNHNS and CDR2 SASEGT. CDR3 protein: CASNPSGTDTQYF. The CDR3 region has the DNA TGTGCCAGCAATCCTAGCGGCACAGATACGCAGTATTTT.

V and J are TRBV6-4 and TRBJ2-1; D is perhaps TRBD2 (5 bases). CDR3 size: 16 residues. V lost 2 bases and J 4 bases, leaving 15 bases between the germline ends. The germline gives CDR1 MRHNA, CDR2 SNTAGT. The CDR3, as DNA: TGTGCCAGCAGTGACAGTCTAGCAGATCAGTACAATGAGCAGTTCTTC. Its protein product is CASSDSLADQYNEQFF.